Presented here are 20 T cell receptor beta chains from one specimen sequenced in a study of T cells in Graves' hyperthyroidism and ophthalmopathy. The source material, RNA transcripts, was used to amplify TCR beta CDR3 regions. TCR CDR3 regions were first amplified by RT-PCR with HTBI primers. MiXCR was run by TCRdb on the multiplex PCR reads, yielding one entry per CDR3 protein. The sample has under 350,000 distinct CDR3 sequences, under 25% seen once. The sequenced material came from blood. The receptor set was obtained from a woman aged 45-60 years with Graves' hyperthyroidism.

The chain carries TRBV11-3 and TRBJ2-7, with 7 positions matching TRBD1. From germline, CDR1 is SGHNT and CDR2 YENEEA. CDR3 length: 14 amino acids. V trimming: 6 bases; J trimming: 4 bases; junction bases outside the gene matches: 9. CDR3: CASSYRQGEYEQYF. In DNA form, the CDR3 reads TGTGCCAGCAGTTACCGACAGGGCGAATACGAGCAGTACTTC. Based on the CDR3 plus reference TRBV11-3 and TRBJ2-7, the full variable domain is EAGVVQSPRYKIIEKKQPVAFWCNPISGHNTLYWYLQNLGQGPELLIRYENEEAVDDSQLPKDRFSAERLKGVDSTLKIQPAELGDSAVYLCASSYRQGEYEQYFGPGTRLTVT.

This clonotype has a count of ten or more. The chain is built from TRBV6-1 and TRBJ1-2; unclear D gene. CDR1 MNHNS and CDR2 SASEGT come from the germline V gene. The CDR3 sequence is 12 residues long. V was cut by 10 bases and J by 0 bases, with 9 bases left in between. The CDR3 nucleotides read TGTGCCACCTCGTTTGCTAACTATGGCTACACCTTC. Protein sequence: CATSFANYGYTF.

This clonotype was seen repeatedly, ten times or more. In DNA form, the CDR3 reads TGCACCCCGGGACAGGGAAACACTGAAGCTTTCTTT. Protein: CTPGQGNTEAFF. The chain is built from TRBV20-1 and TRBJ1-1, with TRBD1 matching 9 bases. CDR3 size: 12 residues. Germline CDR1 is DFQATT and CDR2 is SNEGSKA (reference sequence).

In its sample, this clonotype was seen many times. V gene TRBV20-1 combines with J gene TRBJ2-7; 9 bases map to TRBD2. This CDR3 has 16 residues. Germline loops: CDR1 DFQATT, CDR2 SNEGSKA (reference sequence). The junction had 8 bases not matched to a gene; V was cut back by 1 base and J by 1 base. CDR3 amino acids: CSARAIAGDLSYEQYF. The CDR3 nucleotides read TGCAGTGCTAGAGCCATAGCGGGAGATCTTTCCTACGAGCAGTACTTC.

This clonotype was observed at least ten times. V usage is TRBV20-1 and J usage is TRBJ2-1, with 8 nucleotides matching TRBD2. From germline, CDR1 is DFQATT and CDR2 SNEGSKA (reference sequence). This CDR3 region has 13 residues. Trimming took 3 bases from V and 7 from J; bases not matched to a gene: 5. The CDR3 DNA follows: TGCAGTGCTAGGAGCGGGAGTTCGAATGAGCAGTTCTTC. This gives the protein CSARSGSSNEQFF.

This clonotype has just a few counts. The gene calls are TRBV10-3 and TRBJ2-2; maybe TRBD2 (6 bases). V lost 4 bases, J lost 4 bases, and 7 bases lay in between. Germline CDR1 is ENHRY and CDR2 is SYGVKD. The CDR3 has 13 residues. The CDR3 DNA reads TGTGCCATCAGTGGGAGGGTCACCGGGGAGCTGTTTTTT. Amino acids: CAISGRVTGELFF.

This clonotype was counted at least ten times. V gene TRBV5-1 combines with J gene TRBJ1-1; D unclear. V was trimmed by 2 bases and J by 3 bases, leaving 8 bases between them. The germline CDR1 and CDR2 sequences are SGHRS and YFSETQ. The CDR3 is made up of 13 amino acids. CDR3 residues: CASSFGQDTEAFF. CDR3 in DNA: TGCGCCAGCAGCTTCGGGCAGGACACTGAAGCTTTCTTT.

This clonotype was picked up a small number of times. This sequence joins TRBV19 and TRBJ1-5, with TRBD1 matching over 8 bases. The CDR3 is 16 residues long. Trimming cost V 7 bases and J 5 bases; bases outside gene matches: 13. CDR1 and CDR2 (germline): LNHDA, SQIVND (reference sequence). The CDR3 loop reads CASNKWGRGQDQPQHF. The CDR3 DNA reads TGTGCCAGTAACAAATGGGGCAGGGGGCAGGATCAGCCCCAGCATTTT.

This clonotype was observed a few times. This sequence joins TRBV6-1 and TRBJ1-4; possible D gene TRBD1, 5 bases. Between the trimmed V and J ends, which lost 2 bases and 0 bases, there was a span of 19 bases. The germline V gene has CDR1 MNHNS and CDR2 SASEGT. This CDR3 has 19 residues. Written as DNA, the CDR3 is TGTGCCAGCAGTGAAAACCACGACCTATTGGGGGCAACTAATGAAAAACTGTTTTTT. As protein: CASSENHDLLGATNEKLFF.

This clonotype showed up just a few times. The J gene is TRBJ2-3, the V gene TRBV5-1; perhaps TRBD1 as D (5 bases). The J call may be incorrect, as the DNA end agrees better with TRBJ1-5. The CDR3 runs to 13 residues. Germline CDR1 and CDR2: SGHRS and YFSETQ. This CDR3 reads CASTRGSTDTQHF. In DNA, the CDR3 is TGCGCCAGCACGAGGGGTAGCACAGATACGCAGCATTTT.

This clonotype was counted many times. This chain connects TRBV5-1 to TRBJ2-7; 7 bases line up with TRBD1. The V gene end was trimmed by 2 bases and the J gene end by 0 bases; junction bases not matched to a gene: 5. Germline V gene data show CDR1 as SGHRS and CDR2 as YFSETQ. There are 15 residues in the CDR3. As DNA, the CDR3 is TGCGCCAGCAGCTTACAGGGGAAAAGCTCCTACGAGCAGTACTTC. It encodes CASSLQGKSSYEQYF. The entire variable domain, with the rest obtained from reference TRBV5-1 and TRBJ2-7, is as follows: KAGVTQTPRYLIKTRGQQVTLSCSPISGHRSVSWYQQTPGQGLQFLFEYFSETQRNKGNFPGRFSGRQFSNSRSEMNVSTLELGDSALYLCASSLQGKSSYEQYFGPGTRLTVT.

This clonotype was counted at least ten times. In DNA form, the CDR3 reads TGTGCCAGCAGTTTAAGCGTGTGGCTAGCGGGGAGCTCCTACAATGAGCAGTTCTTC. Translating it yields CASSLSVWLAGSSYNEQFF. The J gene is TRBJ2-1, the V gene TRBV28, with 9 positions matching TRBD2. After removal of 2 bases from V and 0 bases from J, the junction contained 11 bases not matched to a gene. Per germline, CDR1 MDHEN and CDR2 SYDVKM. The CDR3 is 19 amino acids.

This clonotype appeared many times. V and J are TRBV18 and TRBJ1-5; 10 nucleotides match TRBD1. CDR3 length: 15 amino acids. V lost 6 bases, J lost 4 bases, and 6 bases stayed unmatched. Germline lookup yields CDR1 KGHSH and CDR2 LQKENI. CDR3 in amino acids: CASSRGQGKNQPQHF. The CDR3 nucleotides are TGTGCCAGCTCCCGGGGACAGGGGAAGAATCAGCCCCAGCATTTT.

This clonotype was recorded many times. At one boundary the junction diverges from the germline segment, which might be a read error. The chain uses TRBV7-2 and TRBJ1-1; no clear D gene. This CDR3 comprises 19 residues. Germline CDR1 SGHTA, CDR2 FQGNSA. The CDR3 nucleotides are TGTGCCAGCAGCTTCCGTCCCCCCACATCTACTCACCCGAACCCTGAAGCTTTCTTT. Translated: CASSFRPPTSTHPNPEAFF.

This clonotype was counted at least ten times. The chain has TRBV12-3 or TRBV12-4 and TRBJ2-7; possible D gene TRBD2, 7 bases. Trimming removed 5 bases at V and 4 bases at J, with 18 bases between. This CDR3 has 15 residues. The CDR3 sequence is CASSGTSRGAYEQYF. The CDR3, as DNA: TGTGCCAGCAGTGGGACTTCCCGGGGGGCATACGAGCAGTACTTC.

This clonotype occurred many times. The chain links TRBV11-3 to TRBJ2-1; a possible D gene is TRBD2 (6 bases). This CDR3 contains 17 residues. The germline gives CDR1 SGHNT, CDR2 YENEEA. Trimming cost V 1 base and J 3 bases, with 16 bases left between them. CDR3 residues: CASSLASGGGNYNEQFF. The DNA of the CDR3 is TGTGCCAGCAGCTTAGCTTCGGGCGGAGGGAACTACAATGAGCAGTTCTTC.

The chain joins TRBV5-4 to TRBJ2-7; TRBD1 might be the D (6 bases). The ends were cut back, 4 bases at V and 2 bases at J, with 13 bases in the middle. The CDR3 consists of 14 residues. CDR1 is SGHNT, CDR2 YYREEE, per germline (reference sequence). The CDR3 bases are TGTGCCAGCAGCCGGCAAGGGACAACCTACGAGCAGTACTTC. Its protein is CASSRQGTTYEQYF.

This clonotype came up many times. An end of the junction differs from the germline gene, which may be a read error. This chain uses TRBV30 with TRBJ1-5, with D possibly matching TRBD1 (5 bases). Germline CDR1 is GTSNPN and CDR2 is SVGIG (reference sequence). The CDR3 has 14 amino acids. The CDR3 region has the DNA TGTGCCTGGAGTGTAAGCAGGGTACATCAGGCCCAGCATTTT. Amino acids: CAWSVSRVHQAQHF.

This clonotype was counted a few times. The V call is TRBV19, the J call TRBJ2-5; 7 nucleotides line up with TRBD2. In germline, CDR1 is LNHDA, CDR2 SQIVND (reference sequence). This CDR3 is 14 amino acids long. Germline trimming cut 5 bases from V and 3 bases from J; bases unmatched to any gene: 6. CDR3 in amino acids: CASSPSGRKETQYF. Here the CDR3 DNA reads TGTGCCAGTAGTCCTAGCGGCCGCAAAGAGACCCAGTACTTC.

Comments on this clonotype: Since a much larger clone is just one base distant, this may be a read error. The chain employs TRBV30 and TRBJ2-7, with 7 nucleotides matching TRBD1. Near its end, the DNA agrees better with TRBJ2-1, so the J call may be wrong. Germline CDR1 and CDR2: GTSNPN and SVGIG (reference sequence). The CDR3 is 13 residues long. The CDR3 DNA reads TGTGCCTGGAGTTTACAGGGGTCCTACGAGCAGTTCTTC. It codes for CAWSLQGSYEQFF.